Listed below are T cell receptor beta chains from one sample, sequenced in a study of blood T cell repertoires in COVID-19. TCRdb keeps only in-frame clones here, not all; method: immunoSEQ multiplex PCR. The sample shows hundreds of thousands of clones, roughly 86% of them seen only once. Sequenced material: PBMCs or T cells enriched from blood (not recorded which). The receptors were gathered from a woman between 50 and 59 years old who had recovered from COVID-19. Both conserved end residues are part of each CDR3. The order of the fields is J gene, V gene, clone size, CDR3 protein. Some rows have no size entry. The others give once, few or many, or a class for an expanded clone.

>TRBJ1-1|TRBV4-1|.
CASSQDRDTEAFF
>TRBJ1-3|TRBV6-1|.
CASSEAVTGAGGNTIYF
>TRBJ1-5|TRBV28|.
CASSYVTGTGINQPQHF
>TRBJ2-1|TRBV3-1/TRBV3-2|.
CASSQGGGQSNEQFF
>TRBJ2-7|TRBV7-9|.
CASSSYGEQYF
>TRBJ2-1|TRBV2|.
CASKDHGAAPEQFF
>TRBJ2-5|TRBV23-1|.
CASSQSKGDTTEETQYF
>TRBJ2-5|TRBV11-2|.
CASSGGGTEVSGMVETQYF
>TRBJ2-1|TRBV13|.
CASSSVKRVAAEQFF
>TRBJ1-1|TRBV18|.
CASSPTLGANTEAFF
>TRBJ1-6|TRBV19|.
CASSMAGGISPLHF
>TRBJ1-2|TRBV29-1|few
CSVGTGTGVNYGYTF
>TRBJ2-2|TRBV2|.
CASSVVGTGELFF
>TRBJ1-2|TRBV2|few
CASSGDRGNYGYTF
>TRBJ2-5|TRBV27|few
CASNPGTNQETQYF
>TRBJ2-1|TRBV5-1|.
CASSGTSGSSHEQFF
>TRBJ2-6|TRBV21-1|.
CASLQVFKVLTF
>TRBJ1-5|TRBV6-2/TRBV6-3|.
CASSPRQGRQPQHF
>TRBJ2-1|TRBV15|.
CATSPAGGYNEQFF
>TRBJ1-3|TRBV9|.
CASSEGTGNTIYF
>TRBJ1-1|TRBV19|.
CASSIDERSGTWGNTEAFF
>TRBJ2-3|TRBV18|.
CASSRGSGTDTQYF
>TRBJ1-2|TRBV5-4|.
CASSTRRDYGYTF
>TRBJ2-7|TRBV24-1|.
CATSAIAGGPHEQYF
>TRBJ2-1|TRBV28|.
CATTGVGYNEQFF
>TRBJ1-1|TRBV2|once
CASSEAVTRNTEAFF
>TRBJ2-7|TRBV18|.
CASSPSMSSYEQYF
>TRBJ1-2|TRBV19|.
CASSTDPQGTMGYTF
>TRBJ2-2|TRBV2|.
CASSAVANTGELFF
>TRBJ2-2|TRBV5-4|.
CASSLTDTYTGELFF
>TRBJ2-7|TRBV27|.
CASSYQRAASYEQYF
>TRBJ2-1|TRBV11-1|.
CASSSASGNNEQFF
>TRBJ2-7|TRBV5-6|.
CASSRDGYEQYF
>TRBJ2-1|TRBV6-2/TRBV6-3|.
CASSYSFLVREQFF
>TRBJ2-1|TRBV10-3|.
CASTGTSGRKNEQFF